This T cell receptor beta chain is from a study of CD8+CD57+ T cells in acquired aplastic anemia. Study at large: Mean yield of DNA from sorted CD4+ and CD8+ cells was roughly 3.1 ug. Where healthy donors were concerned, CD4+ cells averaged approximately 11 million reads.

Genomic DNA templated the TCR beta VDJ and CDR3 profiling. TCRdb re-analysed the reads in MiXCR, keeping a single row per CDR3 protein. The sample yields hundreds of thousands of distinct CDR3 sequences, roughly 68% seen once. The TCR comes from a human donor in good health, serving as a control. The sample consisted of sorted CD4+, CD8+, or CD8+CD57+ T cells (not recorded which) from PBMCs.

CDR3 DNA sequence: TGTGCCAGCAGTGCCGATGAGTTGAGGGAGCAGTACTTC. Translated, it gives CASSADELREQYF. The rearrangement uses TRBV12-3 or TRBV12-4 and TRBJ2-7; unclear D gene. The CDR3 loop spans 13 amino acids. V lost 5 bases to trimming and J lost 7 bases, with 15 bases between them.